This TCR beta chain was observed in a study of long-term antiretroviral therapy in people with HIV. The CDR3 covers 14 residues. The germline V gene encodes CDR1 MNHEY and CDR2 SVGAGI. The V gene end was trimmed by 5 bases and the J gene end by 6 bases; junction bases not matched to a gene: 7. Of note for this clone: The target antigen is unknown.

Study-level points and caveats: At every time point, clones expanded before ART dominated the repertoire. CDR3 lengths in HIV samples spanned a narrower range than controls. In samples taken after ART, diversity increased but remained below transplant donor control levels.

This was the immunoSEQ v3.0 assay at survey level. The target of sequencing was 40,000-50,000 T-cell genomes per sample. Produced via immunoSEQ multiplex PCR; TCRdb's table is partial and in-frame only. Counted here are 25,000 to 30,000 clones, around 90% occurring once; the ten biggest clones make up 3% to 4.5%. This clonotype originated in a woman between 18 and 29 years old with HIV. The source was unsorted PBMCs, collected 1.8 years after starting antiretroviral therapy. This sequence joins TRBV6-5 and TRBJ1-5; TRBD1 matches at 7 bases. The CDR3 region is CASSMTGRGQPQHF. The CDR3 DNA reads TGTGCCAGCAGTATGACAGGGAGGGGTCAGCCCCAGCATTTT.